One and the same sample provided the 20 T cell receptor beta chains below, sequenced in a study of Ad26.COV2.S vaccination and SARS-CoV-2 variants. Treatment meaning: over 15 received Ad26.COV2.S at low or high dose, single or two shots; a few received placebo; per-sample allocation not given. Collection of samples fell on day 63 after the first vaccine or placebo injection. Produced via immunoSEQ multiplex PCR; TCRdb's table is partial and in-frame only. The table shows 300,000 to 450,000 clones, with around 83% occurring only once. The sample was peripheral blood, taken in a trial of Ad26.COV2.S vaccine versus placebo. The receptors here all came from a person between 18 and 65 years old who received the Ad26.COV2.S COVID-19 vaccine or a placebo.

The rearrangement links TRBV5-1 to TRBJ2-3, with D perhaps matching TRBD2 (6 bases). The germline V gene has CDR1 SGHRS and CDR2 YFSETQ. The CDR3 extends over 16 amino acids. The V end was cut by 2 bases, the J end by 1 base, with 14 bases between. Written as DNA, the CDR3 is TGCGCCAGCAGCTTTTACGGCGGGGTTGGCACAGATACGCAGTATTTT. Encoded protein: CASSFYGGVGTDTQYF. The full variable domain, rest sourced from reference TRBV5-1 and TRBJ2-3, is KAGVTQTPRYLIKTRGQQVTLSCSPISGHRSVSWYQQTPGQGLQFLFEYFSETQRNKGNFPGRFSGRQFSNSRSEMNVSTLELGDSALYLCASSFYGGVGTDTQYFGPGTRLTVL.

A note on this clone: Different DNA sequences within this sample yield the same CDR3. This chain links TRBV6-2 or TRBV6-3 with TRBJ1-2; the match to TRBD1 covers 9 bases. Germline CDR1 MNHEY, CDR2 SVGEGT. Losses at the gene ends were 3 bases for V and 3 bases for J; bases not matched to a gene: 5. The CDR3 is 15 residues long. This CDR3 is CASSYPGQGDYGYTF. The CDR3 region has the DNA TGTGCCAGCAGTTATCCGGGACAGGGAGACTATGGCTACACCTTC.

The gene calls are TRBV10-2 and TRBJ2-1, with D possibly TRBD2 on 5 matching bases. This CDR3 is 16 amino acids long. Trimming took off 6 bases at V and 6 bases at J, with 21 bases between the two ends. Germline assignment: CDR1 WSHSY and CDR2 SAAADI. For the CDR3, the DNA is TGCGCCAGCAGATCATTCACCGGAGGAAAGATCAATGAGCAGTTCTTC. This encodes CASRSFTGGKINEQFF.

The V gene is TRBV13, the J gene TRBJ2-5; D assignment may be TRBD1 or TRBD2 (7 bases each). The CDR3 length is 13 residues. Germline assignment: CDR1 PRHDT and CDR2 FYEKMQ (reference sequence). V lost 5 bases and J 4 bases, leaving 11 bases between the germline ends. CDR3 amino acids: CASSVRGGETQYF. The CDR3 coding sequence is TGTGCCAGCAGCGTCAGGGGGGGAGAGACCCAGTACTTC.

This CDR3 reads CASSTRGDEQYF. The CDR3 DNA follows: TGTGCCAGCAGCACCAGGGGCGACGAGCAGTACTTC. The rearrangement links TRBV21-1 to TRBJ2-7; the listed D gene, TRBD1, was not tested against the DNA. TRBV21-1 is an annotated pseudogene. The CDR3 has 12 residues.

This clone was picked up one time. The CDR3 sequence: CASSTGQSYSGNTIYF. As DNA, the CDR3 is TGCGCCAGCAGCACCGGACAGTCGTACTCTGGAAACACCATATATTTT. The chain employs TRBV5-1 and TRBJ1-3; maybe TRBD1 (6 bases). Germline lookup yields CDR1 SGHRS and CDR2 YFSETQ. The V end lost 4 bases, the J end lost 0 bases, and 14 bases lay between the germline ends. The CDR3 runs 16 residues.

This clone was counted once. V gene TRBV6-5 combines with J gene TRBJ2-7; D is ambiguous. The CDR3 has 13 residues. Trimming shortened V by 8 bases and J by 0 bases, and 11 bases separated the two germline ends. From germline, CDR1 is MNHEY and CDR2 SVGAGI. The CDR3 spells CASANANSYEQYF. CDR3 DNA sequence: TGTGCCAGCGCTAATGCCAACTCCTACGAGCAGTACTTC.

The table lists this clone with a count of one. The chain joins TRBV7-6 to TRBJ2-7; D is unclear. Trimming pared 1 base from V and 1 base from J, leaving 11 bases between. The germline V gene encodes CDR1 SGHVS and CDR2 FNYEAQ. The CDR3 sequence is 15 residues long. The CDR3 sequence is CASSLDPGPSYEQYF. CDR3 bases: TGTGCCAGCAGCTTAGATCCAGGCCCTTCCTACGAGCAGTACTTC. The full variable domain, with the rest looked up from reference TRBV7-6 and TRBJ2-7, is GAGVSQSPRYKVTKRGQDVALRCDPISGHVSLYWYRQALGQGPEFLTYFNYEAQQDKSGLPNDRFSAERPEGSISTLTIQRTEQRDSAMYRCASSLDPGPSYEQYFGPGTRLTVT.

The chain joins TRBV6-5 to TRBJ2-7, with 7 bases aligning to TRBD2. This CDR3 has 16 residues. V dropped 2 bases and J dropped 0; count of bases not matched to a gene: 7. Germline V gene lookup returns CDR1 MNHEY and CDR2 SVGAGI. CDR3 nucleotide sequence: TGTGCCAGCAGTTACCCAACTAGCGCGAGCTCCTACGAGCAGTACTTC. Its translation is CASSYPTSASSYEQYF.

The CDR3 is CASSFITGYQETQYF. The CDR3, as DNA: TGTGCCAGCAGTTTTATAACAGGGTACCAAGAGACCCAGTACTTC. The V gene is TRBV27, the J gene TRBJ2-5; tentative D call: TRBD1 (6 bases). CDR1 and CDR2 (germline): MNHEY, SMNVEV (reference sequence). V shed 3 bases and J shed 0 bases, with 11 bases lying between them. CDR3 length: 15 residues.

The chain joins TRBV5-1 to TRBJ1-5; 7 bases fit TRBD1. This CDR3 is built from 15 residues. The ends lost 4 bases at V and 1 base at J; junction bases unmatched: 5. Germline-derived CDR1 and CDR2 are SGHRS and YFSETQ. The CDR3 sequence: CASSATGDSNQPQHF. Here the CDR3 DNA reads TGCGCCAGCAGCGCCACAGGGGACAGCAATCAGCCCCAGCATTTT. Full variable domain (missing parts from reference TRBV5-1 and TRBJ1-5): KAGVTQTPRYLIKTRGQQVTLSCSPISGHRSVSWYQQTPGQGLQFLFEYFSETQRNKGNFPGRFSGRQFSNSRSEMNVSTLELGDSALYLCASSATGDSNQPQHFGDGTRLSIL.

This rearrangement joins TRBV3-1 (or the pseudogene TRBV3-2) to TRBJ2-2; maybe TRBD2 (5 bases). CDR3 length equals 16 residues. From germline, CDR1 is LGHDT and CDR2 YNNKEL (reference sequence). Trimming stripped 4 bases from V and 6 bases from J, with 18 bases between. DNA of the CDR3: TGTGCCAGCAGCCCCCCTCCGCGGGCGGGTCCCGGGGAGCTGTTTTTT. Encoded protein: CASSPPPRAGPGELFF.

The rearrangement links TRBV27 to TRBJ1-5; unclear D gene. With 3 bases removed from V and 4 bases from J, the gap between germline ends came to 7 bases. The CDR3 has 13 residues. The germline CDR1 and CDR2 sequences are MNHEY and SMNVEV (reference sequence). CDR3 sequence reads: CASSLQINQPQHF. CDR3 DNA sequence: TGTGCCAGCAGTTTGCAGATAAATCAGCCCCAGCATTTT.

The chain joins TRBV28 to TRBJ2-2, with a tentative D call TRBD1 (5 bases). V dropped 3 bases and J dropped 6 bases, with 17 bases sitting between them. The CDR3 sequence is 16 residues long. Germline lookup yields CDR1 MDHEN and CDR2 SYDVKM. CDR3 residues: CASSFAMGLGSGELFF. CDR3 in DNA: TGTGCCAGCAGTTTTGCGATGGGGCTAGGGTCCGGGGAGCTGTTTTTT.

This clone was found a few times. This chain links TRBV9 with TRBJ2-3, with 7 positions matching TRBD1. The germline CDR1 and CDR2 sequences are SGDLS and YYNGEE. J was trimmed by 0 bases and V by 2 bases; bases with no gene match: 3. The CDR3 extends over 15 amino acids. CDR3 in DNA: TGTGCCAGCAGCGTTGGACAGGACAGCACAGATACGCAGTATTTT. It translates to CASSVGQDSTDTQYF.

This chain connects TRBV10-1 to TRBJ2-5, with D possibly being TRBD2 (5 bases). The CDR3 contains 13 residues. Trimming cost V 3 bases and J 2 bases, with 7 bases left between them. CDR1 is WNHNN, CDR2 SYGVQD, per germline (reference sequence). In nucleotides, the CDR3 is TGCGCCAGCAGTGACAGGACTCAAGAGACCCAGTACTTC. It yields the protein CASSDRTQETQYF.

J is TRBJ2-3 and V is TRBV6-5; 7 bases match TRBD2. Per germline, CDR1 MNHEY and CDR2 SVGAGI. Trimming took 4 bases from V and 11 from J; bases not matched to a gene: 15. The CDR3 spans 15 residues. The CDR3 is CASSFSGFSAGRQYF. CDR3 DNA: TGTGCCAGCAGTTTTTCAGGGTTCTCAGCGGGAAGGCAGTATTTT.

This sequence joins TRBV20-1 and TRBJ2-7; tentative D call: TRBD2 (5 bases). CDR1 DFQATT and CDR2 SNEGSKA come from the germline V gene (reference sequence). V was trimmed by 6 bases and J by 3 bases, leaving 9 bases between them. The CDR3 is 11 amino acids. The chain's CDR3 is CSADAGYEQYF. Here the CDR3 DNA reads TGCAGTGCGGACGCGGGCTACGAGCAGTACTTC.

As DNA, the CDR3 is TGTGCCAGCAGCTTACTTACAGGGGAGGCTGAAGCTTTCTTT. Amino acid sequence: CASSLLTGEAEAFF. The V call is TRBV7-9, the J call TRBJ1-1; 7 positions match TRBD1. This CDR3 comprises 14 residues. Trimming at V came to 2 bases and at J to 6 bases, leaving 6 bases not matched to a gene. Per germline, CDR1 SEHNR and CDR2 FQNEAQ (reference sequence).

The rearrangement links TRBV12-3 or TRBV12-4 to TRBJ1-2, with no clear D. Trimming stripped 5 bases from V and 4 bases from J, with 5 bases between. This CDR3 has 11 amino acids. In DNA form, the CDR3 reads TGTGCCAGCAGTACCCGCTATGGCTACACCTTC. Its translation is CASSTRYGYTF.